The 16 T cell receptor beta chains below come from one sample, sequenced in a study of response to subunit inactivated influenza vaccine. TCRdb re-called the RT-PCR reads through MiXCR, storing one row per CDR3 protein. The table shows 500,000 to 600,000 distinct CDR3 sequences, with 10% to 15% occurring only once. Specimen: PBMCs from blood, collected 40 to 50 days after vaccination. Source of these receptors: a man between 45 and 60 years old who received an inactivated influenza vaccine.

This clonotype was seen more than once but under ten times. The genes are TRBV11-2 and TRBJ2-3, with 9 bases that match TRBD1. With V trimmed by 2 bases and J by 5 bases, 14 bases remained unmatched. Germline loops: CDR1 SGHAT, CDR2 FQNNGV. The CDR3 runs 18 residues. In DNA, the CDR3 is TGTGCCAGCAGCTTACCCCGGGACAGGGTCGAATTGGAAGATACGCAGTATTTT. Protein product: CASSLPRDRVELEDTQYF.

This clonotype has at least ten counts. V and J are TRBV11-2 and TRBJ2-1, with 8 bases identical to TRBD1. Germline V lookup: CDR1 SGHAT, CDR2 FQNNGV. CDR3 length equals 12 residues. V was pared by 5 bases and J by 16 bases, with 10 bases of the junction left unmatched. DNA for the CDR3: TGTGCCAGCAGCGAAGACAGGGGCATTCCATTCTTC. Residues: CASSEDRGIPFF. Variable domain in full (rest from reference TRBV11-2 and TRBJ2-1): EAGVAQSPRYKIIEKRQSVAFWCNPISGHATLYWYQQILGQGPKLLIQFQNNGVVDDSQLPKDRFSAERLKGVDSTLKIQPAKLEDSAVYLCASSEDRGIPFFGPGTRLTVL.

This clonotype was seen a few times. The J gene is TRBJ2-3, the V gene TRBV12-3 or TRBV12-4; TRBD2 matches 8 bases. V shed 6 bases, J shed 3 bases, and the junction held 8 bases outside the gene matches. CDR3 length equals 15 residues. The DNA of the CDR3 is TGTGCCAGCAGGTTGAGCGGGAGTGATACAGATACGCAGTATTTT. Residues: CASRLSGSDTDTQYF.

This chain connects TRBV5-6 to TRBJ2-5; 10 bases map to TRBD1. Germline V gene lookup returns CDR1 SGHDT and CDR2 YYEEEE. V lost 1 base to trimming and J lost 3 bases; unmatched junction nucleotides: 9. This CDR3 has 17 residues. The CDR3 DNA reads TGTGCCAGCAGCTTGATTGGCGCGGGACAGGGGAAAGAGACCCAGTACTTC. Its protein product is CASSLIGAGQGKETQYF.

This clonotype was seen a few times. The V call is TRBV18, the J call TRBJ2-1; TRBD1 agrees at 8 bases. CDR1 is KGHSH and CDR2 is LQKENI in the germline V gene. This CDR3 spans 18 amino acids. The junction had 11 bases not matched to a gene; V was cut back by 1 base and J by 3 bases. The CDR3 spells CASSPRKAGGRLYNEQFF. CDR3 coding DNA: TGTGCCAGCTCACCACGAAAAGCAGGGGGCCGCCTCTACAATGAGCAGTTCTTC.

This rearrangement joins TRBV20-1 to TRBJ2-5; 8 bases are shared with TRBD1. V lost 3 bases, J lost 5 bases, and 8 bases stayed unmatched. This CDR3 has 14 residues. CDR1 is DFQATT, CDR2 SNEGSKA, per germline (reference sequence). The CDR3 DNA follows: TGCAGTGCTAGCGTCCAGGGGGCATGGGAGACCCAGTACTTC. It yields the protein CSASVQGAWETQYF.

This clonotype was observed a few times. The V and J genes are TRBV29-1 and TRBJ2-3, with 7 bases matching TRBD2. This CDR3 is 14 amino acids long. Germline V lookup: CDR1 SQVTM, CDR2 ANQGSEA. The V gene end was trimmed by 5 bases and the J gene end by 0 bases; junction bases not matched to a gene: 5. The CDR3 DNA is TGCAGCGTTTCCGGGAGGACTAGCACAGATACGCAGTATTTT. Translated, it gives CSVSGRTSTDTQYF.

The CDR3 reads CASSLGASKYF. The CDR3 DNA is TGTGCCAGCAGCTTAGGGGCCTCCAAGTACTTC. The V call is TRBV7-8, the J call TRBJ2-7; D gene ambiguous. Trimming took off 1 base at V and 11 bases at J, with 9 bases between the two ends. Germline-derived CDR1 and CDR2 are SGHVS and FQNEAQ. CDR3 size: 11 residues.

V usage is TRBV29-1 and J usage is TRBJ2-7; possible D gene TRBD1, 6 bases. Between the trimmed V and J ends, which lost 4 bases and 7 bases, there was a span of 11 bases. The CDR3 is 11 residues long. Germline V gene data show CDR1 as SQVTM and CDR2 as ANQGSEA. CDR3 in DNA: TGCAGCGTTGGCAGGGGTGCGGAGCAGTACTTC. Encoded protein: CSVGRGAEQYF.

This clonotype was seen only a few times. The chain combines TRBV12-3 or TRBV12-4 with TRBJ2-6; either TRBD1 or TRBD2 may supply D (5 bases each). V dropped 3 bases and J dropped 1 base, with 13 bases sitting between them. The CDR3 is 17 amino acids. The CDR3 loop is CASSFYRGGSGANVLTF. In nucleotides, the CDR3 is TGTGCCAGCAGTTTTTATCGGGGCGGGTCTGGGGCCAACGTCCTGACTTTC.

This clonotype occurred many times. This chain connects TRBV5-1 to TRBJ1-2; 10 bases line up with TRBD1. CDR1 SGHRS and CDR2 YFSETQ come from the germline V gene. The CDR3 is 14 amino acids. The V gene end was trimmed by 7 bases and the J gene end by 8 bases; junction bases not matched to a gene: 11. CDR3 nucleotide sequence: TGCGCCAGCGACGCGACAGGGGGCAAATCAGGCTACACCTTC. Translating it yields CASDATGGKSGYTF.

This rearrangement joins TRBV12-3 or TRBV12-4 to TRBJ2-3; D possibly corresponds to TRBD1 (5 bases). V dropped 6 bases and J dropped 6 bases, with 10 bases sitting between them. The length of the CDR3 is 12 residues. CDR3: CASRQGSDTQYF. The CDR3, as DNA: TGTGCCAGCAGGCAGGGTTCGGATACGCAGTATTTT.

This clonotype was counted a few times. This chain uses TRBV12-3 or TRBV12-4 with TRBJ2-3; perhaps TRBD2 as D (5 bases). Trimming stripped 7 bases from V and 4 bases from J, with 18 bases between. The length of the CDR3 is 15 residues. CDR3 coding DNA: TGTGCCAGCAAGAAGAACCCTGACTATTCAGATACGCAGTATTTT. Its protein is CASKKNPDYSDTQYF.

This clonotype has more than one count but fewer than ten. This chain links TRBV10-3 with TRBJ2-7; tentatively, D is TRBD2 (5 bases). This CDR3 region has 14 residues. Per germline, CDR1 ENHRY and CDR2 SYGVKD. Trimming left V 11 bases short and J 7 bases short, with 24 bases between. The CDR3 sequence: CASRLYEGPGEQYF. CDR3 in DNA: TGTGCCTCAAGACTATATGAAGGGCCCGGGGAGCAGTACTTC.

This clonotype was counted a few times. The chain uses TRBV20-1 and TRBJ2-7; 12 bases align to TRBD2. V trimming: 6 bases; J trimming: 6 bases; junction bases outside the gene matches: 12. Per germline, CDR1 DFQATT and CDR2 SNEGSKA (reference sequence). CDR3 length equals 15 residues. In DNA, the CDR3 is TGCAGTGCCATAATAAGACTAGCGGGAGATTCCGAGCAGTACTTC. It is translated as CSAIIRLAGDSEQYF.

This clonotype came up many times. The chain's CDR3 is CASSPDAYEQYF. CDR3 in DNA: TGTGCCAGCAGCCCCGACGCCTACGAGCAGTACTTC. The chain combines TRBV12-3 or TRBV12-4 with TRBJ2-7; D uncertain. The CDR3 length is 12 residues. Trimming pared 6 bases from V and 2 bases from J, leaving 8 bases between.